The 19 T cell receptor beta chains below come from one sample, sequenced in a study of T cells in Graves' hyperthyroidism and ophthalmopathy. Amplification of TCR beta CDR3 regions was performed using RNA transcripts as template. RT-PCR in the first round (using the HTBI primer set) targeted the TCR CDR3. TCRdb re-called the multiplex PCR reads through MiXCR, storing one row per CDR3 protein. The table shows over 250,000 distinct CDR3 sequences, with under 30% occurring only once. Sample: blood. The receptors derive from a man in his forties with Graves' hyperthyroidism that later progressed to Graves' ophthalmopathy.

This clonotype was detected ten times or more. The rearrangement links TRBV28 to TRBJ2-7, with D tentatively TRBD1 or TRBD2 (6 bases each). Trimming removed 6 bases at V and 9 bases at J, with 15 bases between. Germline V gene sequence: CDR1 MDHEN, CDR2 SYDVKM. The length of the CDR3 is 12 residues. CDR3 amino acids: CASSPGRGPQYF. In DNA, the CDR3 is TGTGCCAGCAGCCCAGGACGGGGGCCGCAGTACTTC.

This clonotype occurred many times. At one of its ends the junction is not consistent with the germline gene, which may arise from a read error. The V call is TRBV20-1, the J call TRBJ2-2, with D possibly matching TRBD1 (6 bases). CDR3 length: 19 residues. CDR1 is DFQATT, CDR2 SNEGSKA, per germline (reference sequence). DNA for the CDR3: TGCAGTGCTAGGATCGCGCGTAGGGGTACACTTAGGGACACTGGGGAGCTGTTTTTT. Encoded protein: CSARIARRGTLRDTGELFF.

This chain joins TRBV20-1 and TRBJ2-2; TRBD2 aligns across 8 bases. V was clipped by 3 bases and J by 7 bases; unmatched bases: 13. The CDR3 extends over 16 amino acids. The germline CDR1 and CDR2 sequences are DFQATT and SNEGSKA (reference sequence). CDR3 amino acids: CSASFAGGRHGGELFF. CDR3 nucleotide sequence: TGCAGTGCTAGTTTTGCGGGAGGTCGGCATGGCGGGGAGCTGTTTTTT.

This clonotype showed up many times. V is TRBV9 and J is TRBJ2-7, with D maybe TRBD2 (6 bases). Germline CDR1 reads SGDLS; CDR2 reads YYNGEE. This CDR3 is built from 13 residues. Trimming removed 2 bases at V and 4 bases at J, with 10 bases between. CDR3 protein: CASSVGGEYEQYF. The CDR3 DNA sequence: TGTGCCAGCAGCGTTGGCGGGGAATACGAGCAGTACTTC.

This clonotype was seen a handful of times. This rearrangement joins TRBV20-1 to TRBJ1-1; no clear D. The germline V gene has CDR1 DFQATT and CDR2 SNEGSKA (reference sequence). Trimming stripped 2 bases from V and 3 bases from J, with 4 bases between. This CDR3 has 11 amino acids. CDR3 loop: CSARRHTEAFF. For the CDR3, the DNA is TGCAGTGCTAGAAGGCACACTGAAGCTTTCTTT.

This clonotype was seen at least ten times. The chain carries TRBV29-1 and TRBJ2-2; the D gene is possibly TRBD2 (6 bases). Per the germline V gene, CDR1 is SQVTM and CDR2 is ANQGSEA. V was cut by 4 bases and J by 7 bases, with 13 bases left in between. CDR3 length: 13 residues. CDR3 in amino acids: CSVVGGNGGELFF. The CDR3 bases are TGCAGCGTTGTCGGCGGGAACGGCGGGGAGCTGTTTTTT.

The sample holds many counts of this clonotype. This chain connects TRBV7-3 to TRBJ1-2; TRBD1 is a possible D gene (6 bases). The length of the CDR3 is 14 residues. Germline V gene sequence: CDR1 SGHTA, CDR2 FQGTGA. V was cut by 2 bases and J by 3 bases, with 10 bases left in between. In DNA, the CDR3 is TGTGCCAGCAGCTTAGGGGGCTCGGACTATGGCTACACCTTC. This translates into CASSLGGSDYGYTF.

This clonotype was detected many times. The chain joins TRBV24-1 to TRBJ1-1; 7 bases are shared with TRBD1. Trimming took 4 bases from V and 5 from J; bases not matched to a gene: 3. Germline V gene lookup returns CDR1 KGHDR and CDR2 SFDVKD. The CDR3 consists of 13 residues. CDR3 nucleotides: TGTGCCACCAGTGAGCAGGGGGGTACTGAAGCTTTCTTT. As protein: CATSEQGGTEAFF.

This clonotype was detected many times. The V call is TRBV14, the J call TRBJ1-2, with D tentatively TRBD1 (5 bases). The V gene lost 1 base and the J gene lost 2 bases, with 17 bases spanning the gap. Germline lookup yields CDR1 SGHDN and CDR2 FVKESK. The CDR3 runs 17 residues. The DNA of the CDR3 is TGTGCCAGCAGCCAAGTTGCGGGGGGTGCCCTAAACTATGGCTACACCTTC. The encoded protein is CASSQVAGGALNYGYTF.

Ten or more counts support this clonotype. The chain has TRBV15 and TRBJ1-5; TRBD1 might be the D (6 bases). CDR1 LNHNV and CDR2 YYDKDF come from the germline V gene (reference sequence). The CDR3 has 16 amino acids. V was cut by 2 bases and J by 2 bases, with 13 bases left in between. CDR3 residues: CATSRTLQGRNQPQHF. The CDR3 bases are TGTGCCACCAGCAGAACACTACAGGGCCGCAATCAGCCCCAGCATTTT.

The chain joins TRBV12-3 or TRBV12-4 to TRBJ1-1; D uncertain. CDR3 size: 12 residues. V was cut by 4 bases and J by 13 bases, with 16 bases left in between. In DNA, the CDR3 is TGTGCCAGCAGTTCCTCGACATCGAGCGGTTTCTTT. Translation gives CASSSSTSSGFF.

This clonotype was counted ten times or more. The V gene is TRBV2, the J gene TRBJ2-7, with 7 bases fitting TRBD2. Germline V gene data show CDR1 as SNHLY and CDR2 as FYNNEI. The CDR3 length is 16 residues. The junction had 13 bases not matched to a gene; V was cut back by 5 bases and J by 3 bases. The DNA of the CDR3 is TGTGCCAGCAGTCCCAGGGCGGGAGATTTTATCTACGAGCAGTACTTC. Its protein is CASSPRAGDFIYEQYF.

The chain is built from TRBV19 and TRBJ2-2; 9 bases fit TRBD1. V shed 5 bases, J shed 0 bases, and the junction held 4 bases outside the gene matches. CDR1 is LNHDA and CDR2 is SQIVND in the germline V gene (reference sequence). CDR3 size: 16 residues. The chain's CDR3 is CASSSTGGSNTGELFF. The DNA for the CDR3 is TGTGCCAGTAGTTCCACAGGGGGCTCGAACACCGGGGAGCTGTTTTTT.

This clonotype was recorded many times. The V and J genes are TRBV10-2 and TRBJ2-5; perhaps TRBD2 as D (5 bases). CDR1 WSHSY and CDR2 SAAADI come from the germline V gene. The CDR3 consists of 14 residues. V dropped 4 bases and J dropped 5 bases, with 14 bases sitting between them. CDR3 in DNA: TGCGCCAGCAGTGGTAGCGCGAGAAGGGAGACCCAGTACTTC. Residues: CASSGSARRETQYF.

The sample holds many counts of this clonotype. The CDR3 DNA reads TGTGCCAGCAGCTCTCGACGGGGACTAGCGGGCACCGGGGAGCTGTTTTTT. Protein sequence: CASSSRRGLAGTGELFF. V gene TRBV7-3 combines with J gene TRBJ2-2; 12 nucleotides align to TRBD2. CDR1 and CDR2 from the germline V gene are SGHTA and FQGTGA. After removal of 4 bases from V and 4 bases from J, the junction contained 7 bases not matched to a gene. The CDR3 covers 17 residues.

This clonotype was recorded many times. One junction end disagrees with the germline gene, perhaps due to a read error. V gene TRBV19 combines with J gene TRBJ2-7; 7 bases are a match to TRBD2. The CDR3 runs 17 residues. Germline CDR1 and CDR2: LNHDA and SQIVND (reference sequence). The DNA for the CDR3 is TGTGCCAGTAGTACCGGTCCCGGGGGGTCGGAACGAGCCGAGCAGCACTTC. Residues: CASSTGPGGSERAEQHF.

This clonotype was found many times. This chain links TRBV20-1 with TRBJ2-5; D is possibly TRBD2 (6 bases). V lost 6 bases and J lost 4, with 15 bases in between. This CDR3 is built from 13 residues. From germline, CDR1 is DFQATT and CDR2 SNEGSKA (reference sequence). The CDR3 loop reads CSATVGGAETQYF. The CDR3 DNA sequence: TGCAGTGCGACCGTAGGAGGGGCAGAGACCCAGTACTTC.

The table lists this clonotype with many counts. The chain joins TRBV2 to TRBJ2-2, with TRBD2 matching over 7 bases. The CDR3 loop spans 14 amino acids. V lost 4 bases, J lost 4 bases, and 3 bases stayed unmatched. Germline V gene sequence: CDR1 SNHLY, CDR2 FYNNEI. In DNA, the CDR3 is TGTGCCAGCAGTGTGCGGGAGAGCACCGGGGAGCTGTTTTTT. It is translated as CASSVRESTGELFF.

This clonotype was found many times. The chain has TRBV19 and TRBJ1-2; 12 nucleotides align to TRBD1. CDR3 length equals 16 residues. Germline V gives CDR1 LNHDA, CDR2 SQIVND (reference sequence). V gave up 6 bases and J gave up 1 base; unmatched junction bases: 6. CDR3 in DNA: TGTGCCAGTAGCCCACGGGACAGGGGGCGTAACTATGGCTACACCTTC. Amino acid sequence: CASSPRDRGRNYGYTF.